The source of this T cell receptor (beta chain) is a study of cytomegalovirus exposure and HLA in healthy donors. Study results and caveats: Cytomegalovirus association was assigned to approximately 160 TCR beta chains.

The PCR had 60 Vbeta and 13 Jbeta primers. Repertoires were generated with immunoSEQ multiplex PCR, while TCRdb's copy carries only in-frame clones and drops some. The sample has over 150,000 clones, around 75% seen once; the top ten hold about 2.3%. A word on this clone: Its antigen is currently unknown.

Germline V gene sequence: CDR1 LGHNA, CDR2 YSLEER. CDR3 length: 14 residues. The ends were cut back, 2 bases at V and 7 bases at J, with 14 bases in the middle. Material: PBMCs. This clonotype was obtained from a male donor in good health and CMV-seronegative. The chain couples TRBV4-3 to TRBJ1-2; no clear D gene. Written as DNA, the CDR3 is TGCGCCAGCAGCCAAAATTCGGGGTTGTCTGGCTACACCTTC. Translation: CASSQNSGLSGYTF.